Each of the 27 T cell receptor beta chains below was sequenced from the same sample in a study of beta chain features in type 1 diabetes. The isolated RNA, all of it, was reverse transcribed, so expressed TCRB transcripts were what got sequenced. Some clones are missing from TCRdb's copy, which holds only in-frame ones; the method was immunoSEQ multiplex PCR. There are about 410,000 clones in the sample; around 14% occur only once, and under 0.04% lies in the top ten. The specimen was naive CD4+ T cells from blood. These receptors were collected from a man aged 25 to 40 in good health.

The chain links TRBV14 to TRBJ1-6; D is unresolved. Germline V gives CDR1 SGHDN, CDR2 FVKESK. This CDR3 comprises 15 residues. V was cut by 2 bases and J by 7 bases, with 12 bases left in between. The CDR3 sequence is CASSQRQAKNSPLHF. The CDR3 DNA is TGTGCCAGCAGCCAAAGGCAGGCCAAAAATTCACCCCTCCACTTT.

This clone has a handful of counts. The chain is built from TRBV19 and TRBJ1-1; no clear D. This CDR3 region has 13 residues. V was pared by 2 bases and J by 0 bases, with 4 bases between. The germline V gene has CDR1 LNHDA and CDR2 SQIVND (reference sequence). CDR3 in amino acids: CASSISVNTEAFF. The CDR3 nucleotides read TGTGCCAGTAGTATATCTGTGAACACTGAAGCTTTCTTT.

This chain links TRBV19 with TRBJ2-7, with no clear D. The V and J ends lost 7 bases and 4 bases respectively, with 5 bases between them. CDR3 size: 10 residues. Germline V gene data show CDR1 as LNHDA and CDR2 as SQIVND (reference sequence). CDR3 nucleotides: TGTGCCAGTATTCGATACGAGCAGTACTTC. Protein product: CASIRYEQYF.

The chain has TRBV9 and TRBJ2-5, with D possibly being TRBD1 or TRBD2 (5 bases each). The ends were cut back, 0 bases at V and 0 bases at J, with 9 bases in the middle. CDR3 length equals 15 residues. Germline V gives CDR1 SGDLS, CDR2 YYNGEE. CDR3 protein: CASSVDEGYQETQYF. For the CDR3, the DNA is TGTGCCAGCAGCGTAGACGAGGGGTACCAAGAGACCCAGTACTTC.

V usage is TRBV11-2 and J usage is TRBJ1-2; the match to TRBD1 covers 8 bases. The ends lost 4 bases at V and 2 bases at J; junction bases unmatched: 9. CDR1 and CDR2 (germline): SGHAT, FQNNGV. The CDR3 is 16 amino acids. The CDR3 is CASSSQARTGNYGYTF. CDR3 bases: TGTGCCAGCAGCTCCCAGGCCAGGACAGGGAACTATGGCTACACCTTC.

The chain couples TRBV23-1 to TRBJ2-2; a weak D match, TRBD1 (6 bases). TRBV23-1 qualifies as an ORF whose function is uncertain. The CDR3 has 13 amino acids. Trimming removed 9 bases from V and 7 bases from J, with 15 bases in between. As DNA, the CDR3 is TGCGCCAGGATCAGGGGTGGTGTCGGGGAGCTGTTTTTT. Residues: CARIRGGVGELFF.

The chain is built from TRBV29-1 and TRBJ2-7; TRBD1 aligns across 8 bases. CDR1 and CDR2 (germline): SQVTM, ANQGSEA. This CDR3 is built from 15 residues. Germline trimming cut 0 bases from V and 4 bases from J; bases unmatched to any gene: 8. This CDR3 reads CSVEDRHRGIYEQYF. For the CDR3, the DNA is TGCAGCGTTGAAGATCGCCACAGGGGGATTTACGAGCAGTACTTC.

The rearrangement links TRBV29-1 to TRBJ2-7; D possibly corresponds to TRBD2 (6 bases). This CDR3 is built from 12 residues. V was clipped by 4 bases and J by 4 bases, with 11 bases between them. Germline V gene sequence: CDR1 SQVTM, CDR2 ANQGSEA. As DNA, the CDR3 is TGCAGCGTTGCGGGAGTTAGATACGAGCAGTACGTC. It encodes CSVAGVRYEQYV.

This clone was observed a handful of times. V usage is TRBV10-2 and J usage is TRBJ1-6; D gene ambiguous. Per germline, CDR1 WSHSY and CDR2 SAAADI. The V and J ends lost 6 bases and 5 bases respectively, with 14 bases between them. CDR3 size: 15 residues. CDR3: CASRREGTNNSPLHF. The CDR3 nucleotides read TGCGCCAGCAGACGGGAGGGAACTAATAATTCACCCCTCCACTTT.

The chain uses TRBV29-1 and TRBJ1-2; TRBD1 matches 7 bases. CDR3 size: 12 residues. J lost 2 bases, V lost 6 bases, and 3 bases had no gene match. The germline CDR1 and CDR2 sequences are SQVTM and ANQGSEA. CDR3 amino acids: CSVDRVNYGYTF. CDR3 bases: TGCAGCGTAGACAGGGTGAACTATGGCTACACCTTC.

This CDR3 reads CASSQVVLTGLENYGYTF. The CDR3 DNA reads as TGTGCCAGCAGCCAGGTAGTTCTGACAGGGCTTGAAAACTATGGCTACACCTTC. The rearrangement links TRBV14 to TRBJ1-2; 7 bases are a match to TRBD1. Germline CDR1 and CDR2: SGHDN and FVKESK. V gave up 3 bases and J gave up 2 bases; unmatched junction bases: 15. The CDR3 sequence is 18 residues long.

The V gene is TRBV7-2, the J gene TRBJ2-4, with 12 nucleotides matching TRBD2. CDR3 size: 18 residues. CDR1 and CDR2 from the germline V gene are SGHTA and FQGNSA. V lost 5 bases to trimming and J lost 5 bases; unmatched junction nucleotides: 13. CDR3 nucleotide sequence: TGTGCCAGCAGCCCGGCCCGGCTAGCGGGAGGGCCCCAAAACATTCAGTACTTC. Protein sequence: CASSPARLAGGPQNIQYF. Complete variable domain (other parts from reference TRBV7-2 and TRBJ2-4): GAGVSQSPSNKVTEKGKDVELRCDPISGHTALYWYRQSLGQGLEFLIYFQGNSAPDKSGLPSDRFSAERTGGSVSTLTIQRTQQEDSAVYLCASSPARLAGGPQNIQYFGAGTRLSVL.

The sample holds a few counts of this clone. This chain links TRBV10-3 with TRBJ2-7; TRBD2 is a possible D gene (6 bases). The CDR3 spans 13 residues. CDR1 is ENHRY and CDR2 is SYGVKD in the germline V gene. V was pared by 5 bases and J by 4 bases, with 12 bases between. The CDR3 sequence: CAISFGTGYEQYV. The CDR3 DNA is TGTGCCATCAGTTTCGGGACTGGTTACGAGCAGTACGTC.

CDR3 coding DNA: TGTGCCAGCAGTAGGGGTTATTATTCACCCCTCCACTTT. Protein sequence: CASSRGYYSPLHF. This sequence joins TRBV7-9 and TRBJ1-6; the D gene is possibly TRBD1 (5 bases). This CDR3 has 13 residues. Germline V gene sequence: CDR1 SEHNR, CDR2 FQNEAQ (reference sequence). Trimming stripped 6 bases from V and 8 bases from J, with 11 bases between. Looking up the rest from reference TRBV7-9 and TRBJ1-6 gives the full variable domain: DTGVSQNPRHKITKRGQNVTFRCDPISEHNRLYWYRQTLGQGPEFLTYFQNEAQLEKSRLLSDRFSAERPKGSFSTLEIQRTEQGDSAMYLCASSRGYYSPLHFGNGTRLTVT.

This clone has ten or more counts. The same CDR3 is also encoded by other DNA sequences in this sample. V is TRBV18 and J is TRBJ2-7; no clear D. Germline V lookup: CDR1 KGHSH, CDR2 LQKENI. The CDR3 extends over 12 amino acids. V gave up 3 bases and J gave up 0 bases, with 3 bases separating them. The CDR3 reads CASSPSSYEQYF. CDR3 coding DNA: TGTGCCAGCTCACCCAGCTCCTACGAGCAGTACTTC. Complete variable domain (other parts from reference TRBV18 and TRBJ2-7): NAGVMQNPRHLVRRRGQEARLRCSPMKGHSHVYWYRQLPEEGLKFMVYLQKENIIDESGMPKERFSAEFPKEGPSILRIQQVVRGDSAAYFCASSPSSYEQYFGPGTRLTVT.

This clone was picked up a small number of times. The chain combines TRBV6-6 with TRBJ1-6; D ambiguous. CDR3 size: 14 residues. The V gene lost 8 bases and the J gene lost 0 bases, with 8 bases spanning the gap. Germline assignment: CDR1 MNHNY and CDR2 SVGAGI (reference sequence). CDR3 sequence reads: CASFGSSYNSPLHF. The CDR3 DNA reads as TGTGCCAGCTTCGGCAGCTCCTATAATTCACCCCTCCACTTT.

In nucleotides, the CDR3 is TGTGCCAGCAGCTTAGTAACAGGGGGCATGTCGCCAGATACGCAGTATTTT. It is translated as CASSLVTGGMSPDTQYF. The chain has TRBV7-2 and TRBJ2-3, with 9 nucleotides matching TRBD1. The CDR3 length is 17 residues. V dropped 1 base and J dropped 4; count of bases not matched to a gene: 9. CDR1 is SGHTA and CDR2 is FQGNSA in the germline V gene.

This clone showed up many times. The chain couples TRBV7-9 to TRBJ2-4; D not resolved. V lost 5 bases and J lost 0, with 5 bases in between. Germline CDR1 reads SEHNR; CDR2 reads FQNEAQ (reference sequence). CDR3 length equals 13 residues. The CDR3 region has the DNA TGTGCCAGCAGCCCCCTAGCCAAAAACATTCAGTACTTC. It specifies CASSPLAKNIQYF. Complete variable domain (other parts from reference TRBV7-9 and TRBJ2-4): DTGVSQNPRHKITKRGQNVTFRCDPISEHNRLYWYRQTLGQGPEFLTYFQNEAQLEKSRLLSDRFSAERPKGSFSTLEIQRTEQGDSAMYLCASSPLAKNIQYFGAGTRLSVL.

This chain uses TRBV30 with TRBJ1-1; 7 positions match TRBD1. CDR3 length: 13 residues. V lost 3 bases, J lost 4 bases, and 5 bases stayed unmatched. Per germline, CDR1 GTSNPN and CDR2 SVGIG (reference sequence). CDR3 region: CAWSLTGVTEAFF. The CDR3 DNA reads as TGTGCCTGGAGCTTAACAGGGGTCACTGAAGCTTTCTTT.

The chain links TRBV25-1 to TRBJ2-6; 7 bases align to TRBD1. The J segment lost 3 bases and the V segment lost 6 bases, leaving 11 bases of the junction unmatched. CDR3 length equals 17 residues. Germline V gene lookup returns CDR1 MGHDK and CDR2 SYGVNS. The CDR3 region has the DNA TGTGCCAGCAGAGAGGACAGGTCTTTCGGTGGGGCCAACGTCCTGACTTTC. It is translated as CASREDRSFGGANVLTF.

This clone was recorded a few times. The V gene is TRBV7-9, the J gene TRBJ2-7; TRBD1 is a possible D gene (5 bases). The V end lost 4 bases, the J end lost 4 bases, and 11 bases lay between the germline ends. Looked up from germline, CDR1 is SEHNR and CDR2 is FQNEAQ (reference sequence). This CDR3 is 13 amino acids long. CDR3 bases: TGTGCCAGCAGCTCGCAAGACAGATACGAGCAGTACTTC. Translation gives CASSSQDRYEQYF.

The CDR3 region has the DNA TGTGCCATCACCAAGGGACAGATACCCACCACAGATACGCAGTATTTT. It yields the protein CAITKGQIPTTDTQYF. The rearrangement joins TRBV10-3 to TRBJ2-3; TRBD1 aligns across 7 bases. The germline V gene encodes CDR1 ENHRY and CDR2 SYGVKD. Trimming at V came to 7 bases and at J to 2 bases, leaving 12 bases not matched to a gene. The CDR3 has 16 residues.

Turning to this clone: At one end the junction does not follow the germline gene, possibly because of a read error. The chain carries TRBV2 and TRBJ2-7, with 7 nucleotides matching TRBD1. CDR1 and CDR2 (germline): SNHLY, FYNNEI. The CDR3 has 13 amino acids. In DNA, the CDR3 is TGTGCCAGCAGTGAAGTGGGGACAGCCGAGCCGTACTTC. Protein sequence: CASSEVGTAEPYF.

The chain carries TRBV14 and TRBJ2-5; maybe TRBD1 (6 bases). The CDR3 sequence is 15 residues long. Trimming took 5 bases from V and 0 from J, leaving 13 bases between them. Germline CDR1 is SGHDN and CDR2 is FVKESK. The CDR3 is CASSATGWYQETQYF. The CDR3 bases are TGTGCCAGCAGCGCCACAGGGTGGTACCAAGAGACCCAGTACTTC.

The rearrangement links TRBV11-1 to TRBJ2-1; possible D gene TRBD1, 5 bases. CDR1 and CDR2 (germline): SGHAT, FQDESV (reference sequence). This CDR3 region has 14 residues. Deletions cut 5 bases from V and 9 bases from J, with 17 bases between. CDR3 DNA sequence: TGTGCCAGCAGCCCCAGGGCCCTAGTAGTTGAGCAGTTCTTC. Translated, it gives CASSPRALVVEQFF.

A few counts support this clone. The chain recombines TRBV13 with TRBJ1-4; a weak D match, TRBD1 (6 bases). V lost 6 bases to trimming and J lost 6 bases, with 17 bases between them. CDR1 and CDR2 (germline): PRHDT, FYEKMQ (reference sequence). CDR3 length: 15 amino acids. The CDR3 loop is CASSPGKGDDEKLFF. The CDR3 DNA is TGTGCCAGCAGTCCCGGCAAGGGGGATGATGAAAAACTGTTTTTT.

This clone has more than one count but fewer than ten. This chain uses TRBV6-1 with TRBJ2-2; D possibly corresponds to TRBD2 (5 bases). CDR1 MNHNS and CDR2 SASEGT come from the germline V gene. Trimming removed 7 bases at V and 6 bases at J, with 15 bases between. CDR3 length: 14 residues. CDR3 in DNA: TGTGCCAGCATCCATACTAGTTGGCCCGGGGAGCTGTTTTTT. As protein: CASIHTSWPGELFF.